Below, 3 T cell receptor beta chains from the same sample are listed, as sequenced in a study of T cell responses to AZD1222 COVID-19 vaccine. Assay used: immunoSEQ multiplex PCR; TCRdb lists only in-frame clones, some missing. The sample includes about 150,000 clones, around 89% of them seen just once. The sample in question was peripheral blood, obtained on day 0 of AZD1222 vaccination. These receptors came from an adult in good health.

The chain couples TRBV4-1 to TRBJ1-2; TRBD1 agrees at 7 bases. The junction had 6 bases not matched to a gene; V was cut back by 2 bases and J by 0 bases. The germline CDR1 and CDR2 sequences are MGHRA and YSYEKL. This CDR3 contains 16 residues. The CDR3 is CASSQPTGRANYGYTF. Written as DNA, the CDR3 is TGCGCCAGCAGCCAACCGACAGGGCGTGCTAACTATGGCTACACCTTC.

The V and J genes are TRBV12-3 or TRBV12-4 and TRBJ2-7; D gene unclear. CDR3 size: 13 residues. Trimming removed 2 bases from V and 3 bases from J, with 8 bases in between. The DNA of the CDR3 is TGTGCCAGCAGTTTAAAGGACCACTACGAGCAGTACTTC. It codes for CASSLKDHYEQYF.

The chain combines TRBV5-6 with TRBJ2-1, with 11 bases that match TRBD2. The V segment lost 4 bases and the J segment 9 bases; nucleotides outside the gene matches: 12. The CDR3 loop spans 16 amino acids. The germline V gene has CDR1 SGHDT and CDR2 YYEEEE. DNA of the CDR3: TGTGCCAGCAGCACCCTTAGCGGGAGGGCCGGAGGTGAGCAGTTCTTC. Protein product: CASSTLSGRAGGEQFF. Looking up the rest from reference TRBV5-6 and TRBJ2-1 gives the full variable domain: DAGVTQSPTHLIKTRGQQVTLRCSPKSGHDTVSWYQQALGQGPQFIFQYYEEEERQRGNFPDRFSGHQFPNYSSELNVNALLLGDSALYLCASSTLSGRAGGEQFFGPGTRLTVL.